A selection of T cell receptor beta chains follows, all from one sample in a study of shared clonotypes between healthy human individuals. The repertoire was sequenced with immunoSEQ multiplex PCR; TCRdb's copy has only in-frame clones and lacks some. The sample contains roughly 2,500,000 clones, roughly 93% of which appear only once. The specimen sequenced was naive CD4+ T cells from PBMCs. These receptors were obtained from a man between 18 and 29 years old in good health. Some clones in this sample may be carry-over from other donors' samples. The CDR3 runs from the conserved cysteine through the conserved F or W. The order of the fields is V gene, J gene, clone size, D gene, CDR3 protein, CDR3 DNA. The D gene is left open where the match is weak. A clone size is listed for some rows: how often the clone was seen (once, few, many), or a class if it is expanded.

V gene: TRBV20-1
J gene: TRBJ2-4
clone size: -
D gene: -
CDR3 protein: CSGQGFNIQYF
CDR3 DNA: TGCAGTGGCCAGGGTTTCAACATTCAGTACTTC

V gene: TRBV18
J gene: TRBJ2-1
clone size: -
D gene: -
CDR3 protein: CASSPQFNEQFF
CDR3 DNA: TGTGCCAGCTCCCCACAATTCAATGAGCAGTTCTTC

V gene: TRBV5-1
J gene: TRBJ2-1
clone size: -
D gene: TRBD2
CDR3 protein: CASSPGLADDNEQFF
CDR3 DNA: TGCGCCAGCAGCCCTGGACTAGCTGACGACAATGAGCAGTTCTTC

V gene: TRBV28
J gene: TRBJ2-4
clone size: -
D gene: -
CDR3 protein: CASREEGAKNIQYF
CDR3 DNA: TGTGCCAGCAGGGAGGAGGGAGCCAAAAACATTCAGTACTTC

V gene: TRBV5-4
J gene: TRBJ1-2
clone size: -
D gene: TRBD1
CDR3 protein: CASSLDRVPGYTF
CDR3 DNA: TGTGCCAGCAGCCTAGACAGGGTTCCTGGCTACACCTTC

V gene: TRBV9
J gene: TRBJ2-3
clone size: -
D gene: TRBD2
CDR3 protein: CASSVLAGPSTDTQYF
CDR3 DNA: TGTGCCAGCAGCGTCCTAGCGGGACCTAGCACAGATACGCAGTATTTT

V gene: TRBV14
J gene: TRBJ1-4
clone size: -
D gene: -
CDR3 protein: CASSPGRILTNEKLFF
CDR3 DNA: TGTGCCAGCAGCCCAGGCCGGATTTTAACTAATGAAAAACTGTTTTTT

V gene: TRBV5-1
J gene: TRBJ2-6
clone size: -
D gene: -
CDR3 protein: CASSLYSSGANVLTF
CDR3 DNA: TGCGCCAGCAGCTTGTATAGTTCAGGGGCCAACGTCCTGACTTTC

V gene: TRBV6-6
J gene: TRBJ2-7
clone size: few
D gene: -
CDR3 protein: CASRAGSSYEQYF
CDR3 DNA: TGTGCCAGCAGGGCAGGGAGCTCCTACGAGCAGTACTTC

V gene: TRBV9
J gene: TRBJ2-3
clone size: -
D gene: -
CDR3 protein: CASSVDGRLTDTQYF
CDR3 DNA: TGTGCCAGCAGCGTAGACGGGAGATTAACAGATACGCAGTATTTT

V gene: TRBV6-1
J gene: TRBJ1-5
clone size: -
D gene: -
CDR3 protein: CASSVSRGDQPQHF
CDR3 DNA: TGTGCCAGCAGTGTTAGTAGGGGGGATCAGCCCCAGCATTTT

V gene: TRBV5-1
J gene: TRBJ1-1
clone size: -
D gene: -
CDR3 protein: CASSLEEKNTEAFF
CDR3 DNA: TGCGCCAGCAGCTTGGAGGAAAAGAACACTGAAGCTTTCTTT

V gene: TRBV18
J gene: TRBJ1-2
clone size: -
D gene: -
CDR3 protein: CASSPPQPVYGYTF
CDR3 DNA: TGTGCCAGCTCACCACCGCAGCCGGTCTATGGCTACACCTTC

V gene: TRBV2
J gene: TRBJ2-7
clone size: -
D gene: TRBD1
CDR3 protein: CASVGQGEGEQYF
CDR3 DNA: TGTGCCAGCGTCGGACAGGGGGAGGGGGAGCAGTACTTC

V gene: TRBV7-2
J gene: TRBJ2-3
clone size: once
D gene: -
CDR3 protein: CASNPHGGSTDTQYF
CDR3 DNA: TGTGCCAGCAACCCTCACGGCGGATCCACAGATACGCAGTATTTT

V gene: TRBV2
J gene: TRBJ1-2
clone size: -
D gene: -
CDR3 protein: CASSDSLYGYTF
CDR3 DNA: TGTGCCAGCAGTGATTCCCTCTATGGCTACACCTTC

V gene: TRBV18
J gene: TRBJ1-1
clone size: -
D gene: -
CDR3 protein: CASSPDALPDGTEAFF
CDR3 DNA: TGTGCCAGCTCCCCGGACGCTTTGCCGGATGGAACTGAAGCTTTCTTT

V gene: TRBV5-4
J gene: TRBJ1-2
clone size: -
D gene: -
CDR3 protein: CASSERDLPYGYTF
CDR3 DNA: TGTGCCAGCAGCGAAAGGGACCTCCCCTATGGCTACACCTTC

V gene: TRBV10-3
J gene: TRBJ2-1
clone size: -
D gene: TRBD1
CDR3 protein: CAISRGQGATEQFF
CDR3 DNA: TGTGCCATCAGCAGGGGACAGGGGGCGACTGAGCAGTTCTTC

V gene: TRBV27
J gene: TRBJ2-5
clone size: -
D gene: TRBD2
CDR3 protein: CASQRTRSETQYF
CDR3 DNA: TGTGCCAGCCAGAGGACTAGGAGTGAGACCCAGTACTTC

V gene: TRBV29-1
J gene: TRBJ2-1
clone size: -
D gene: TRBD2
CDR3 protein: CSVTGTRSNEQFF
CDR3 DNA: TGCAGCGTTACCGGGACTAGGAGTAATGAGCAGTTCTTC

V gene: TRBV7-9
J gene: TRBJ2-1
clone size: -
D gene: -
CDR3 protein: CASRGSEQFF
CDR3 DNA: TGTGCCAGCAGGGGCAGTGAGCAGTTCTTC

V gene: TRBV28
J gene: TRBJ1-1
clone size: -
D gene: TRBD1
CDR3 protein: CASSLLTGNRNTEAFF
CDR3 DNA: TGTGCCAGCAGTCTTTTGACAGGGAATAGGAACACTGAAGCTTTCTTT

V gene: TRBV25-1
J gene: TRBJ1-1
clone size: -
D gene: -
CDR3 protein: CASSEWVGGAFF
CDR3 DNA: TGTGCCAGCAGTGAATGGGTTGGGGGGGCTTTCTTT

V gene: TRBV5-1
J gene: TRBJ2-7
clone size: -
D gene: -
CDR3 protein: CASSLDWYYEQYF
CDR3 DNA: TGCGCCAGCAGCCTCGACTGGTACTACGAGCAGTACTTC

V gene: TRBV7-3
J gene: TRBJ1-2
clone size: -
D gene: -
CDR3 protein: CASSPGPREGYTF
CDR3 DNA: TGTGCCAGCAGCCCGGGGCCAAGGGAGGGCTACACCTTC

V gene: TRBV11-2
J gene: TRBJ2-2
clone size: -
D gene: -
CDR3 protein: CASSSLQEGHTGELFF
CDR3 DNA: TGTGCCAGCAGCTCCCTACAGGAGGGGCATACCGGGGAGCTGTTTTTT

V gene: TRBV11-2
J gene: TRBJ2-7
clone size: -
D gene: TRBD2
CDR3 protein: CASSTRTSGSVYEQYF
CDR3 DNA: TGTGCCAGCAGCACACGGACTAGCGGGAGTGTGTACGAGCAGTACTTC

V gene: TRBV2
J gene: TRBJ2-7
clone size: once
D gene: -
CDR3 protein: CASKKIGSYEQYF
CDR3 DNA: TGTGCCAGCAAGAAAATCGGCTCCTACGAGCAGTACTTC

V gene: TRBV28
J gene: TRBJ1-5
clone size: -
D gene: -
CDR3 protein: CASSSAQGGINQPQHF
CDR3 DNA: TGTGCCAGCAGTTCCGCACAGGGTGGGATCAATCAGCCCCAGCATTTT

V gene: TRBV29-1
J gene: TRBJ1-2
clone size: -
D gene: -
CDR3 protein: CSAGDGPNYGYTF
CDR3 DNA: TGCAGCGCGGGAGACGGACCTAACTATGGCTACACCTTC

V gene: TRBV6-5
J gene: TRBJ1-5
clone size: once
D gene: -
CDR3 protein: CASSYTDSPGQPQHF
CDR3 DNA: TGTGCCAGCAGTTACACGGACTCACCGGGGCAGCCCCAGCATTTT

V gene: TRBV5-1
J gene: TRBJ1-2
clone size: -
D gene: -
CDR3 protein: CASSPVKVNYGYTF
CDR3 DNA: TGCGCCAGCAGCCCGGTAAAGGTCAACTATGGCTACACCTTC

V gene: TRBV28
J gene: TRBJ2-3
clone size: -
D gene: TRBD2
CDR3 protein: CASRSSGTPPDTQYF
CDR3 DNA: TGTGCCAGCAGGTCTAGCGGGACCCCCCCCGATACGCAGTATTTT

V gene: TRBV5-4
J gene: TRBJ1-5
clone size: -
D gene: -
CDR3 protein: CASSSGPTRSNQPQHF
CDR3 DNA: TGTGCCAGCAGCTCAGGTCCAACGCGAAGCAATCAGCCCCAGCATTTT

V gene: TRBV18
J gene: TRBJ2-1
clone size: -
D gene: -
CDR3 protein: CASSPPGPYGDEQFF
CDR3 DNA: TGTGCCAGCTCACCACCAGGACCATATGGTGATGAGCAGTTCTTC

V gene: TRBV28
J gene: TRBJ1-4
clone size: -
D gene: -
CDR3 protein: CASTETNEKLFF
CDR3 DNA: TGTGCCAGCACCGAAACTAATGAAAAACTGTTTTTT

V gene: TRBV7-2
J gene: TRBJ2-7
clone size: -
D gene: -
CDR3 protein: CASSRGASYEQYF
CDR3 DNA: TGTGCCAGCAGCCGGGGGGCATCCTACGAGCAGTACTTC

V gene: TRBV5-1
J gene: TRBJ1-2
clone size: -
D gene: -
CDR3 protein: CASREGWTETYGYTF
CDR3 DNA: TGCGCCAGCCGAGAGGGATGGACTGAGACCTATGGCTACACCTTC

V gene: TRBV28
J gene: TRBJ1-1
clone size: -
D gene: -
CDR3 protein: CASSLWGTTEAFF
CDR3 DNA: TGTGCCAGCAGTTTATGGGGGACCACTGAAGCTTTCTTT

V gene: TRBV28
J gene: TRBJ2-3
clone size: -
D gene: -
CDR3 protein: CASSTPAQYTDTQYF
CDR3 DNA: TGTGCCAGCTCAACTCCAGCCCAGTACACAGATACGCAGTATTTT

V gene: TRBV21-1
J gene: TRBJ1-3
clone size: once
D gene: -
CDR3 protein: CASSPRDRGNIDTIYF
CDR3 DNA: TGTGCCAGCAGCCCCCGGGACAGGGGGAATATAGACACCATATATTTT

V gene: TRBV19
J gene: TRBJ1-5
clone size: -
D gene: TRBD1
CDR3 protein: CASSFGQGRYQPQHF
CDR3 DNA: TGTGCCAGTAGTTTTGGACAGGGGCGATATCAGCCCCAGCATTTT

V gene: TRBV4-1
J gene: TRBJ1-3
clone size: -
D gene: -
CDR3 protein: CASSRGDSGNTIYF
CDR3 DNA: TGCGCCAGCAGCAGGGGGGATTCTGGAAACACCATATATTTT

V gene: TRBV30
J gene: TRBJ2-1
clone size: -
D gene: TRBD2
CDR3 protein: CAWTRTSGRYNEQFF
CDR3 DNA: TGTGCCTGGACCAGGACTAGCGGACGTTACAATGAGCAGTTCTTC

V gene: TRBV4-1
J gene: TRBJ2-1
clone size: -
D gene: -
CDR3 protein: CASSQAGARTQSYNEQFF
CDR3 DNA: TGCGCCAGCAGCCAAGCAGGGGCCAGAACCCAGAGCTACAATGAGCAGTTCTTC

V gene: TRBV27
J gene: TRBJ2-7
clone size: -
D gene: TRBD2
CDR3 protein: CASSGPSGRAYEQYF
CDR3 DNA: TGTGCCAGCAGTGGTCCTAGCGGGAGGGCCTACGAGCAGTACTTC

V gene: TRBV2
J gene: TRBJ2-1
clone size: -
D gene: TRBD2
CDR3 protein: CASRTSGSYNEQFF
CDR3 DNA: TGTGCCAGCAGGACTAGCGGGAGCTACAATGAGCAGTTCTTC

V gene: TRBV30
J gene: TRBJ2-1
clone size: -
D gene: TRBD2
CDR3 protein: CAWRLAGGRDEQFF
CDR3 DNA: TGTGCCTGGAGGTTGGCGGGAGGTAGGGATGAGCAGTTCTTC

V gene: TRBV2
J gene: TRBJ2-1
clone size: -
D gene: -
CDR3 protein: CATSGTGRASGRNEQFF
CDR3 DNA: TGTGCCACCTCCGGGACAGGGAGGGCTAGCGGGAGAAATGAGCAGTTCTTC

V gene: TRBV28
J gene: TRBJ2-7
clone size: once
D gene: TRBD1
CDR3 protein: CASSDPDRVLGNEQYF
CDR3 DNA: TGTGCCAGCAGCGACCCGGACAGGGTGTTAGGAAACGAGCAGTACTTC

V gene: TRBV5-4
J gene: TRBJ2-1
clone size: -
D gene: TRBD2
CDR3 protein: CASSSGLASNEQFF
CDR3 DNA: TGTGCCAGCAGCTCGGGACTAGCGAGCAATGAGCAGTTCTTC

V gene: TRBV9
J gene: TRBJ2-1
clone size: once
D gene: -
CDR3 protein: CASSGPGHGYNEQFF
CDR3 DNA: TGTGCCAGCAGCGGACCGGGACACGGCTACAATGAGCAGTTCTTC

V gene: TRBV7-2
J gene: TRBJ2-7
clone size: once
D gene: TRBD1
CDR3 protein: CASSPQGGTGAYEQYF
CDR3 DNA: TGTGCCAGCAGCCCCCAAGGGGGGACAGGGGCCTACGAGCAGTACTTC